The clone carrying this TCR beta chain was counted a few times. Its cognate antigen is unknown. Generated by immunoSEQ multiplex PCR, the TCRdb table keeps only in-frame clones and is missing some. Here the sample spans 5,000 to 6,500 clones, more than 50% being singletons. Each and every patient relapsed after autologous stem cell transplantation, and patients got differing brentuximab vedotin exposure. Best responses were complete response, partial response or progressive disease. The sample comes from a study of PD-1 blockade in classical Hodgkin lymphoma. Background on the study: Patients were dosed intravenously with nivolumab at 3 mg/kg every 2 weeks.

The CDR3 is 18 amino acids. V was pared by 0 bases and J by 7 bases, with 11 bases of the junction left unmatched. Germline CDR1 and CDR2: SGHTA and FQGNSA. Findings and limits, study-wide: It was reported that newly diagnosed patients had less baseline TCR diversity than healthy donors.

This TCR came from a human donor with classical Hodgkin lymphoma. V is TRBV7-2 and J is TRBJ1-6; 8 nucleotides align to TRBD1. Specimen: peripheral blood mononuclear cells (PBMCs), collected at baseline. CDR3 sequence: CASSLANLRQGTNSPLHF. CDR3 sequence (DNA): TGTGCCAGCAGCTTAGCGAACCTAAGACAGGGGACGAATTCACCCCTCCACTTT.